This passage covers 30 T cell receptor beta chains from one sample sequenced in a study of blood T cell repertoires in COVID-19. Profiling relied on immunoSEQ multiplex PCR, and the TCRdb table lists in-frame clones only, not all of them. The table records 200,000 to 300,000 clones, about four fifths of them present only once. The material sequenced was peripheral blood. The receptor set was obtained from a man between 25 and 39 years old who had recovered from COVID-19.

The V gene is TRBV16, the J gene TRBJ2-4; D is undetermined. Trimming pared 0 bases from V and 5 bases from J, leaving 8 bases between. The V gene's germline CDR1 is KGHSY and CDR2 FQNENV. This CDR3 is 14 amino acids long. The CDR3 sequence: CASSQSRPENIQYF. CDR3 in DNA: TGTGCCAGCAGCCAATCTCGCCCGGAAAACATTCAGTACTTC.

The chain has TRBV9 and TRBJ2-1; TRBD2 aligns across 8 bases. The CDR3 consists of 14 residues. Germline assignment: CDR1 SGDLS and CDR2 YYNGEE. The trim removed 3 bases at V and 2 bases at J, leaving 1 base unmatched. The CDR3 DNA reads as TGTGCCAGCAGCGCGGGGGGGACCTACAATGAGCAGTTCTTC. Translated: CASSAGGTYNEQFF.

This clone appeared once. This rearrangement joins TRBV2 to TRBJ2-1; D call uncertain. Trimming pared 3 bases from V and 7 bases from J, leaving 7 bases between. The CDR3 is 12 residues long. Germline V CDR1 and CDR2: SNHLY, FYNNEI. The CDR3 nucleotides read TGTGCCAGCAGTGATTCCTCTAATGAGCAGTTCTTC. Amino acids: CASSDSSNEQFF.

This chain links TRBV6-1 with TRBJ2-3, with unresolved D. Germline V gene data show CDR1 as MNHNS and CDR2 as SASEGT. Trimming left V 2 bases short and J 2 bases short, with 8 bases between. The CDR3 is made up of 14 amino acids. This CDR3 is CASSEYSNTDTQYF. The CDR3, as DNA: TGTGCCAGCAGTGAATACTCAAACACAGATACGCAGTATTTT.

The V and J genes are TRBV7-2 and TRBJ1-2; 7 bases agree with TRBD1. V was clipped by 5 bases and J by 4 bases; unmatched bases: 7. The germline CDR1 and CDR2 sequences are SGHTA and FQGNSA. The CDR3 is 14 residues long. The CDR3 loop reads CASSTGQTFYGYTF. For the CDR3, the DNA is TGTGCCAGCAGCACGGGACAGACCTTCTATGGCTACACCTTC. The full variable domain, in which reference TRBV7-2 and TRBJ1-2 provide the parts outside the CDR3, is GAGVSQSPSNKVTEKGKDVELRCDPISGHTALYWYRQSLGQGLEFLIYFQGNSAPDKSGLPSDRFSAERTGGSVSTLTIQRTQQEDSAVYLCASSTGQTFYGYTFGSGTRLTVV.

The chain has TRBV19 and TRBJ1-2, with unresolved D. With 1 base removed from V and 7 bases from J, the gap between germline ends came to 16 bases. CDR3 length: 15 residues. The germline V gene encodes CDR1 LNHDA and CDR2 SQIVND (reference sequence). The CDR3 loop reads CASSIGNGFRGGYTF. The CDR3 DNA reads TGTGCCAGTAGTATAGGGAACGGGTTTCGTGGTGGCTACACCTTC.

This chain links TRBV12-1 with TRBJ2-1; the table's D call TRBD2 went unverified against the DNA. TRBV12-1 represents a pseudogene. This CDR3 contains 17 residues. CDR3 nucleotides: TGTGCCAGCAACGACCCGCGGGGGGGATTCGGCTACAATGAGCAGTTCTTC. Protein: CASNDPRGGFGYNEQFF.

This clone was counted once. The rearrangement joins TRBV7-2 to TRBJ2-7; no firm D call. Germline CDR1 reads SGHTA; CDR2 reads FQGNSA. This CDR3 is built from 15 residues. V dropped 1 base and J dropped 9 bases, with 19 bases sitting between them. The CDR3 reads CASSLVFGASNGQYF. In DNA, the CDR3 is TGTGCCAGCAGCTTAGTATTTGGTGCGTCCAACGGGCAGTACTTC.

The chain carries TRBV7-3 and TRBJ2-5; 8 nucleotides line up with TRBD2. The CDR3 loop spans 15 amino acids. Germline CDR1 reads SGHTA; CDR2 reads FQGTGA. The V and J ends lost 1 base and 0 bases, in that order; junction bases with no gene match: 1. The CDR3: CASSLNGGDQETQYF. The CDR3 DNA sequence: TGTGCCAGCAGCTTAAACGGGGGGGACCAAGAGACCCAGTACTTC.

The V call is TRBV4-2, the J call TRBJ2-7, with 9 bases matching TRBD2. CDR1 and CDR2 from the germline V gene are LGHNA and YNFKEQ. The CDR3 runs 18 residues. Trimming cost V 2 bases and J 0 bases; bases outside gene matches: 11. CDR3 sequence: CASSQSLRQRGDSYEQYF. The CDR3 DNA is TGTGCCAGCAGCCAAAGTTTGAGGCAGCGGGGGGACTCCTACGAGCAGTACTTC.

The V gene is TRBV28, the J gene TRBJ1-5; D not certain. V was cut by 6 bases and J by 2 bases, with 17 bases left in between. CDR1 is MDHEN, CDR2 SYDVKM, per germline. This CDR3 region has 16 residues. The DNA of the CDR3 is TGTGCCAGCAGACCTCCGGAGACTAATCGCAATCAGCCCCAGCATTTT. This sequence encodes CASRPPETNRNQPQHF.

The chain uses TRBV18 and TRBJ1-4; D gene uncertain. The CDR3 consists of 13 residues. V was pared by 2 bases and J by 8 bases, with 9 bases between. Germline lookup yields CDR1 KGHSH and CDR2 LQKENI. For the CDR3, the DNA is TGTGCCAGCTCACCAGGCACCAAAGAAAAACTGTTTTTT. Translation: CASSPGTKEKLFF.

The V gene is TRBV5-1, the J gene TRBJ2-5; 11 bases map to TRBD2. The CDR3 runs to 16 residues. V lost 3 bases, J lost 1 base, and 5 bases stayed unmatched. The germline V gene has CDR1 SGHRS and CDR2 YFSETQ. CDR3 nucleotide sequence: TGCGCCAGCAGCTCGGCTCTAGCGGGGGGCCAAGAGACCCAGTACTTC. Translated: CASSSALAGGQETQYF.

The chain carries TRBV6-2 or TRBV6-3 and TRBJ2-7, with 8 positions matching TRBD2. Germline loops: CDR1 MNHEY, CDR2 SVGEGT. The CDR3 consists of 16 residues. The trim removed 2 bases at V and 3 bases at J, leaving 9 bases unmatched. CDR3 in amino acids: CASSYGGGGTLYEQYF. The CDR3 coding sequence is TGTGCCAGCAGTTACGGCGGCGGGGGGACCCTCTACGAGCAGTACTTC.

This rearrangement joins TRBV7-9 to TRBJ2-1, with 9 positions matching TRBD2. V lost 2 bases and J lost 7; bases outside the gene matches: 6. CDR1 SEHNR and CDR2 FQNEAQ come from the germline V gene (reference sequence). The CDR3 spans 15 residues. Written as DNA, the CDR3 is TGTGCCAGCAGCTTAACGGCGGGGGGGCGGAATGAGCAGTTCTTC. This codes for CASSLTAGGRNEQFF. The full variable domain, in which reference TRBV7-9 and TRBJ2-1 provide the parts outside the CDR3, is DTGVSQNPRHKITKRGQNVTFRCDPISEHNRLYWYRQTLGQGPEFLTYFQNEAQLEKSRLLSDRFSAERPKGSFSTLEIQRTEQGDSAMYLCASSLTAGGRNEQFFGPGTRLTVL.

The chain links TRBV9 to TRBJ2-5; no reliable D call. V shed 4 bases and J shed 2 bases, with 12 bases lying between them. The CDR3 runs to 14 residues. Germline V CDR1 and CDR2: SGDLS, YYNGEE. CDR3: CASSPPTPQETQYF. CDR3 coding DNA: TGTGCCAGCAGCCCTCCGACACCACAAGAGACCCAGTACTTC.

The CDR3 loop is CASSPVLLGTGELFF. For the CDR3, the DNA is TGTGCCAGCAGCCCTGTACTCCTAGGCACCGGGGAGCTGTTTTTT. The V call is TRBV3-1 (or the pseudogene TRBV3-2), the J call TRBJ2-2; D is ambiguous. The V gene lost 4 bases and the J gene lost 4 bases, with 13 bases spanning the gap. CDR1 LGHDT and CDR2 YNNKEL come from the germline V gene (reference sequence). The CDR3 sequence is 15 residues long.

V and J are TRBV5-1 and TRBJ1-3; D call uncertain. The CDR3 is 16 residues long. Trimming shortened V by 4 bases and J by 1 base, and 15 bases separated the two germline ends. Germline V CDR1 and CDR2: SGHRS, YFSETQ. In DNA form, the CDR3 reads TGCGCCAGCAGCCCGGAACTATCTCGGTCTGGAAACACCATATATTTT. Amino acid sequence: CASSPELSRSGNTIYF.

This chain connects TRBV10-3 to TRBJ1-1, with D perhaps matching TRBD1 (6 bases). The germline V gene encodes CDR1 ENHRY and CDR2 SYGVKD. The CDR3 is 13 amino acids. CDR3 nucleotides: TGTGCGGTAGAGGGGGTAAAGGGCACTGAAGCTTTCTTT. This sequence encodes CAVEGVKGTEAFF.

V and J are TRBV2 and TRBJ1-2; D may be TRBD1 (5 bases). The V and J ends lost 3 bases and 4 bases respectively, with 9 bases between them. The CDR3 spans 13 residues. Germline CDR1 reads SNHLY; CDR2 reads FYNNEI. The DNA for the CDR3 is TGTGCCAGCAGTGACGGGGGGATCTATGGCTACACCTTC. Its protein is CASSDGGIYGYTF.

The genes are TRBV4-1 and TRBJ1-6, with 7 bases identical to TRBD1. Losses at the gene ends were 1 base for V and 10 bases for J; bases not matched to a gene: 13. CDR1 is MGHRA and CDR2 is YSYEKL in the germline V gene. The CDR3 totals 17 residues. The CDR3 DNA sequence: TGCGCCAGCAGCCAAGGAATGGCGACAGGGCATAGGTCACCCCTCCACTTT. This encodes CASSQGMATGHRSPLHF.

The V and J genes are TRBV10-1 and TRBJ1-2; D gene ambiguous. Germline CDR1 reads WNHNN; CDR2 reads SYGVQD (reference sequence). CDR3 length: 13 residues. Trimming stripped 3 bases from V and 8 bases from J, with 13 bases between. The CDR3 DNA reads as TGCGCCAGCAGTGATGGTAGAGCGGGAGGCTACACCTTC. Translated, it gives CASSDGRAGGYTF.

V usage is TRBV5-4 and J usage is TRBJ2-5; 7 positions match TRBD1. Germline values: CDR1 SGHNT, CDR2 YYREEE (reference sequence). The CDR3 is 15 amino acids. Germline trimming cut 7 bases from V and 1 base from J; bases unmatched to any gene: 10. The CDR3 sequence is CASGPGTALQETQYF. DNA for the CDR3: TGTGCCAGCGGTCCCGGGACAGCTCTCCAAGAGACCCAGTACTTC.

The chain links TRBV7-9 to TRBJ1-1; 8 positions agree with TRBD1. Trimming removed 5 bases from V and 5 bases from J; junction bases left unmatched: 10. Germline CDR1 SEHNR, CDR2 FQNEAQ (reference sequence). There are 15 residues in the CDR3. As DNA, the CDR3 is TGTGCCAGCAGCGCCTACCGGACAGGGCTTACTGAAGCTTTCTTT. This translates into CASSAYRTGLTEAFF.

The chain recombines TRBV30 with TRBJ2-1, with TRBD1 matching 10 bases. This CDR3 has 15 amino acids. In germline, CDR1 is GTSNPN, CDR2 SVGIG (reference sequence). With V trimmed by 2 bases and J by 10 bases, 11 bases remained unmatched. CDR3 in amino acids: CAWSPPDRGDWEQFF. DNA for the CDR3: TGTGCCTGGAGTCCACCGGACAGGGGGGATTGGGAGCAGTTCTTC.

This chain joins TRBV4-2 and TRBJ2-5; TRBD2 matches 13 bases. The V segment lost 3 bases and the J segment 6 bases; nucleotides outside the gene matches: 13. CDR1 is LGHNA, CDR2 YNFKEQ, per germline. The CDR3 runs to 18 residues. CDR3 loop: CASSQEPSTSGGGQTQYF. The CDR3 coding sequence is TGTGCCAGCAGCCAGGAACCTAGTACTAGCGGGGGGGGACAGACCCAGTACTTC.

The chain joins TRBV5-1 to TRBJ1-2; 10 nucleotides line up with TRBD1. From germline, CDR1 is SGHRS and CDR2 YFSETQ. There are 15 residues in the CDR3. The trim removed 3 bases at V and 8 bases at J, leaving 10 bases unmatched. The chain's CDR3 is CASSWSGTGVRGYTF. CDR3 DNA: TGCGCCAGCAGCTGGTCCGGGACAGGGGTTCGCGGCTACACCTTC.

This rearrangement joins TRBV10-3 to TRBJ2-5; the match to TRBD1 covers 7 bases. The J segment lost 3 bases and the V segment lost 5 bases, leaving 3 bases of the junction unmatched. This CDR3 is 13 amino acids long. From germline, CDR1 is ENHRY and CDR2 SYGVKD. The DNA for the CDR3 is TGTGCCATCAGTCCCGGGACAGAAGAGACCCAGTACTTC. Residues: CAISPGTEETQYF.

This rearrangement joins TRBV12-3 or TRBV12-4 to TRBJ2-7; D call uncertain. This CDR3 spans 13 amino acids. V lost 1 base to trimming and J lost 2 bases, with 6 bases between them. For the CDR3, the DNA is TGTGCCAGCAGTTTAGGCAGAACCTACGAGCAGTACTTC. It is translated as CASSLGRTYEQYF.

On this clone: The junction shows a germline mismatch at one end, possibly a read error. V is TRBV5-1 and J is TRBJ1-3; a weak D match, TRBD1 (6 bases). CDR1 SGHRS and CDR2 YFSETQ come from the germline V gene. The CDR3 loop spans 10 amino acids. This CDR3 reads CASRFVQGPF. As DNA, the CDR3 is TGCGCCAGCAGGTTCGTACAGGGCCCTTTT.